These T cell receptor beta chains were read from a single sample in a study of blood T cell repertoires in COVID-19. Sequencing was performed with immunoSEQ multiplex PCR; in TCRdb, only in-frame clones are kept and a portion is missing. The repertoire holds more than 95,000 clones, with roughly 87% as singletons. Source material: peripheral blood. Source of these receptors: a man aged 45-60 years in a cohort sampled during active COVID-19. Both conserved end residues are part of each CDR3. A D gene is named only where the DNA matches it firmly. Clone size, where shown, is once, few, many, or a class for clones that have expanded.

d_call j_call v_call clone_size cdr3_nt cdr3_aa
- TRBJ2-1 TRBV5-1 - TGCGCCAGCAGCTTGGTGGCAGGCCATGAGCAGTTCTTC CASSLVAGHEQFF
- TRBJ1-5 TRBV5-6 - TGTGCCAGCAGCCGGGGGGGACGGAATAGCAATCAGCCCCAGCATTTT CASSRGGRNSNQPQHF
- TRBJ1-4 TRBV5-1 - TGCGCCAGCAGCTTCTTGTCCGGGGGGAATGAAAAACTGTTTTTT CASSFLSGGNEKLFF
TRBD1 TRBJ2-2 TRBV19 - TGTGCCAGTAGTAAAACACGGACAGGGCGGACCGGGGAGCTGTTTTTT CASSKTRTGRTGELFF
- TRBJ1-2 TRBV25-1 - TGTGCCAGCAGTGAAAGGGGCAGACACTATGGCTACACCTTC CASSERGRHYGYTF
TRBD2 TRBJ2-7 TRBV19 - TGTGCCAGTACCGGGCTAGCGGGGGGGAGCTCCTACGAGCAGTACTTC CASTGLAGGSSYEQYF
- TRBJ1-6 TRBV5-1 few TGCGCCAGCAGCTTGGAACAGGGAGTTAATTCACCCCTCCACTTT CASSLEQGVNSPLHF
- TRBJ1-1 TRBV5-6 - TGTGCCAGCAGCTACAGGAACACTGAAGCTTTCTTT CASSYRNTEAFF
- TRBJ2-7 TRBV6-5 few TGTGCCAGCAGTTACGATGGAGGTGGGACCTACGAGCAGTACTTC CASSYDGGGTYEQYF
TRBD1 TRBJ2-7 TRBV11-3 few TGTGCCAGCAGCTCCCGGGACAGGGCCTACGAGCAGTACTTC CASSSRDRAYEQYF
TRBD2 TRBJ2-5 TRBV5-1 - TGCGCCAGCAGCTTGGACGGGACTAGTCGTGAGACCCAGTACTTC CASSLDGTSRETQYF
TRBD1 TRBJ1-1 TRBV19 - TGTGCCAGTAGTCAACAGGGGGGTGACACTGAAGCTTTCTTT CASSQQGGDTEAFF
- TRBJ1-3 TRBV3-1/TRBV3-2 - TGTGCCAGCAGGGGCCCCATGAGAAACACCATATATTTT CASRGPMRNTIYF
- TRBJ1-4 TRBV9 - TGTGCCAGCAGCGTAGGGGCAGGGTATAATGAAAAACTGTTTTTT CASSVGAGYNEKLFF
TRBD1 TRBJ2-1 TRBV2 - TGTGCCAGCAGTGGAACAGGGGGAGATGAGCAGTTCTTC CASSGTGGDEQFF
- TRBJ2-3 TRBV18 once TGTGCCAGCTCACAGCGGACTGAACCTGAAGATACGCAGTATTTT CASSQRTEPEDTQYF
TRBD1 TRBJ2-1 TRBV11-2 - TGTGCCAGCAGCTCACAGGGGGCTAGGTACAATGAGCAGTTCTTC CASSSQGARYNEQFF
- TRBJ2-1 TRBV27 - TGTGCCAGCAGTTTTGTGGACTCCTGGGTCAATGAGCAGTTCTTC CASSFVDSWVNEQFF
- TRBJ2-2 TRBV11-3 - TGTGCCAGCAGCCTCACAAACACCGGGGAGCTGTTTTTT CASSLTNTGELFF
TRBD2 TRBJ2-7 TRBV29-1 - TGCAGCGTGACCGGACTAGCCTACGAGCAGTACTTC CSVTGLAYEQYF
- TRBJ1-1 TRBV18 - TGTGCCAGCTCGGAAGGGGAAAACACTGAAGCTTTCTTT CASSEGENTEAFF
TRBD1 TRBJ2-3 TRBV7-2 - TGTGCCAGCAGCTTAAGGTCCGACAGGGGATCGGATACGCAGTATTTT CASSLRSDRGSDTQYF
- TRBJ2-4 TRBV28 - TGTGCCAGCAGTTCCCTCCCCCTAGCCAAAAACATTCAGTACTTC CASSSLPLAKNIQYF
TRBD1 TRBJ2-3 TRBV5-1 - TGCGCCAGCAGCTTGGGAGGGACAGGGAGAGATACGCAGTATTTT CASSLGGTGRDTQYF
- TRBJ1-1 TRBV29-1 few TGCAGCGTTGATAGGGTTCGCGGGGCTTTCTTT CSVDRVRGAFF
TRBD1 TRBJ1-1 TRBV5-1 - TGCGCCAGCAGCTTGGGGCAGGGGGGCACTGAAGCTTTCTTT CASSLGQGGTEAFF
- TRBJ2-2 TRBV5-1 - TGCGCCAGCAGCTTGGGGGCTACGAACACCGGGGAGCTGTTTTTT CASSLGATNTGELFF
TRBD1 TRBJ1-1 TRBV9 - TGTGCCAGCAGCCCAACAGGGGGCGCGGGCACTGAAGCTTTCTTT CASSPTGGAGTEAFF
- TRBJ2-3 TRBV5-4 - TGTGCCAGCAGCTTGGCCCGGAGCGGGTCCAACCTAGGGCGACCGCAGTATTTT CASSLARSGSNLGRPQYF
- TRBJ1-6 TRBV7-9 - TGTGCCAGCAGCCTCGGCTCCTATAATTCACCCCTCCACTTT CASSLGSYNSPLHF
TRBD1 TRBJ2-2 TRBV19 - TGTGCCAGTAGTATACCCCCAGTCCCGGGACAGGGGACCGGGGAGCTGTTTTTT CASSIPPVPGQGTGELFF
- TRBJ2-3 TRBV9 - TGTGCCAGCAGCGTAGCAGGCGGGTCCACAGATACGCAGTATTTT CASSVAGGSTDTQYF
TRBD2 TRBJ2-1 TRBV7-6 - TGTGCCAGCAGCCCCACGGGGGGGGCGTCCTACAATGAGCAGTTCTTC CASSPTGGASYNEQFF
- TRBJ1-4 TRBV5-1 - TGCGCCAGCAGTGTACAACCCGAGGCTAATGAAAAACTGTTTTTT CASSVQPEANEKLFF
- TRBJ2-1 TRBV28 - TGTGCCAGCAGTTTATGGAGGCCTGAGCAGTTCTTC CASSLWRPEQFF
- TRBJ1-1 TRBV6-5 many - CASSTSNTEAFF
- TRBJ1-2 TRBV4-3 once TGCGCCAGCAGCCAAGCGGGGGTTAGCTATGGCTACACCTTC CASSQAGVSYGYTF
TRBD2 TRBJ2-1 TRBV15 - TGTGCCACCAGCTCCGGGACTAGCGGGGGGAACAATGAGCAGTTCTTC CATSSGTSGGNNEQFF
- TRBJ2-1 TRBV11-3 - TGTGCCAGCAGCGAATACGAGGGTAGTACTGAGCAGTTCTTC CASSEYEGSTEQFF